This T cell receptor beta chain was observed in a study of blood T cell repertoires in COVID-19. As for the study in general: Samples taken during acute and convalescent COVID-19 were collected in the United States, Italy and Spain. T cells, B-cell-depleted T cells, or PBMCs supplied cDNA or gDNA.

In the study's own analysis: Counts of nucleated cells, estimated from reference gene primer amplification, were obtained. Data came from immunoSEQ multiplex PCR; TCRdb stores just in-frame clones and leaves some out. The V and J calls and clone size come from that table; D and trimming were worked out from the DNA. The repertoire has roughly 73,000 clones, 89% of them found once; the top ten carry approximately 10%. The sequenced sample consisted of peripheral blood. This clonotype was obtained from a man older than 75 with acute or convalescent COVID-19.

The CDR3: CASSPDRSYGYTF. CDR3 sequence (DNA): TGCGCCAGCAGTCCGGACAGGAGCTATGGCTACACCTTC. The rearrangement uses TRBV10-1 and TRBJ1-2; 7 bases map to TRBD1. Germline V gives CDR1 WNHNN, CDR2 SYGVQD (reference sequence). This CDR3 spans 13 amino acids. V shed 5 bases and J 4 bases; nucleotides not matched to a gene: 4.